These 7 T cell receptor beta chains came from one sample sequenced in a study of blood T cell repertoires in COVID-19. TCRdb's copy holds only in-frame clones and misses some; the assay was immunoSEQ multiplex PCR. The data hold roughly 430,000 clones, with approximately 86% observed a single time. Sequencing was performed on PBMCs or T cells enriched from blood (not recorded which). Receptors originate from a woman in her thirties or forties with acute COVID-19.

V and J are TRBV5-8 and TRBJ2-3; TRBD1 is a possible D gene (7 bases). The ends were cut back, 2 bases at V and 1 base at J, with 14 bases in the middle. The germline V gene encodes CDR1 SGHTS and CDR2 YDEGEE. The CDR3 covers 16 residues. The CDR3 loop reads CASSLRRGLGTDTQYF. As DNA, the CDR3 is TGTGCCAGCAGCTTAAGGAGGGGGCTAGGCACAGATACGCAGTATTTT.

This clone was seen just once. The CDR3 DNA follows: TGTGCCAGCAGTGCAACTAGCGGGGGGCCCTACGAGCAGTACTTC. This codes for CASSATSGGPYEQYF. This sequence joins TRBV3-1 (or the pseudogene TRBV3-2) and TRBJ2-7, with TRBD2 matching 12 bases. The CDR3 is 15 residues long. Germline V gene data show CDR1 as LGHDT and CDR2 as YNNKEL (reference sequence). V shed 6 bases and J 2 bases; nucleotides not matched to a gene: 5.

This chain joins TRBV5-1 and TRBJ1-2, with D possibly TRBD1 on 5 matching bases. Germline V gene data show CDR1 as SGHRS and CDR2 as YFSETQ. V was pared by 3 bases and J by 3 bases, with 18 bases between. This CDR3 comprises 16 residues. In DNA, the CDR3 is TGCGCCAGCAGCTGGACCCAGGGACTTGACCACTATGGCTACACCTTC. Translation gives CASSWTQGLDHYGYTF.

This clone was seen a single time. The chain carries TRBV5-1 and TRBJ1-3; a weak D match, TRBD1 (5 bases). Germline V gene lookup returns CDR1 SGHRS and CDR2 YFSETQ. V was shortened by 0 bases and J by 1 base, with 8 bases between the two germline ends. The CDR3 covers 15 residues. CDR3 protein: CASSLVTESGNTIYF. The CDR3 region has the DNA TGCGCCAGCAGCTTGGTGACAGAGTCTGGAAACACCATATATTTT.

The rearrangement uses TRBV5-8 and TRBJ2-5; TRBD1 matches at 8 bases. J gave up 7 bases and V 4 bases, and 6 bases lay outside the gene matches. The length of the CDR3 is 13 residues. Per the germline V gene, CDR1 is SGHTS and CDR2 is YDEGEE. CDR3 in DNA: TGTGCCAGCAGCAGGACAGGGACGGTGACCCAGTACTTC. It is translated as CASSRTGTVTQYF.

This rearrangement joins TRBV24-1 to TRBJ1-1, with D unresolved. The germline CDR1 and CDR2 sequences are KGHDR and SFDVKD. The ends were cut back, 4 bases at V and 1 base at J, with 6 bases in the middle. The CDR3 length is 13 residues. The CDR3 loop is CATSEARNTEAFF. CDR3 bases: TGTGCCACCAGTGAGGCCAGGAACACTGAAGCTTTCTTT.

This clone has just one count. V usage is TRBV18 and J usage is TRBJ1-2; D is unclear. The CDR3 contains 13 residues. Trimming pared 2 bases from V and 4 bases from J, leaving 8 bases between. Germline values: CDR1 KGHSH, CDR2 LQKENI. CDR3 coding DNA: TGTGCCAGCTCACCAATCGTCGGCTATGGCTACACCTTC. It yields the protein CASSPIVGYGYTF.